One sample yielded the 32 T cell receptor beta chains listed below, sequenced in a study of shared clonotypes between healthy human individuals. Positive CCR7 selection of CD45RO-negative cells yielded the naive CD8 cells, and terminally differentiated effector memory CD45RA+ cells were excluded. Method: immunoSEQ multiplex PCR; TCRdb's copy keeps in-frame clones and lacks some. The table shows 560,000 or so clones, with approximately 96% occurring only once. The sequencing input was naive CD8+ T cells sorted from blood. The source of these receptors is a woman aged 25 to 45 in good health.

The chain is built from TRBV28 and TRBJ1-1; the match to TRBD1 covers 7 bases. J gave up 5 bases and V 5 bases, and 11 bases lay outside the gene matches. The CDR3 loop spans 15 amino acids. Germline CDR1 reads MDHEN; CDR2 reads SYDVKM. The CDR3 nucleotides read TGTGCCAGCAGTACGGCCGACAGGGCTGGGACTGAAGCTTTCTTT. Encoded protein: CASSTADRAGTEAFF.

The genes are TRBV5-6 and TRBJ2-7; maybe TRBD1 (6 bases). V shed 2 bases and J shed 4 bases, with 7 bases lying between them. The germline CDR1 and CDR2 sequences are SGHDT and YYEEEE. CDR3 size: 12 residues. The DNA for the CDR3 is TGTGCCAGCAGCTTCCAGGGGTACGAGCAGTACTTC. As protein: CASSFQGYEQYF.

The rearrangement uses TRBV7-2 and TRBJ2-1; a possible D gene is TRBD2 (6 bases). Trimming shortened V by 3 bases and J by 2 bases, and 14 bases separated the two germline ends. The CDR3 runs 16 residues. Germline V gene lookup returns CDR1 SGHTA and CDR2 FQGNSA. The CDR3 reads CASSFFDGSPYNEQFF. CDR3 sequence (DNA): TGTGCCAGCAGCTTTTTCGACGGGAGCCCCTACAATGAGCAGTTCTTC.

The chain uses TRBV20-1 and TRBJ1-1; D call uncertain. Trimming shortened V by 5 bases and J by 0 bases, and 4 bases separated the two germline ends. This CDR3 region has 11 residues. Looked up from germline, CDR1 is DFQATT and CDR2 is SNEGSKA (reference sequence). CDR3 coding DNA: TGCAGTGCTCAGGTGAACACTGAAGCTTTCTTT. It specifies CSAQVNTEAFF.

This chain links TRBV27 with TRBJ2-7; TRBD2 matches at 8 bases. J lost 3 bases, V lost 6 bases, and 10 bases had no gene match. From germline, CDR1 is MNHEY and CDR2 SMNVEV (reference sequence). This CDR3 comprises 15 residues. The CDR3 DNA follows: TGTGCCAGCAGAAAAAGCGGGAGCGCCTACTACGAGCAGTACTTC. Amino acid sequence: CASRKSGSAYYEQYF.

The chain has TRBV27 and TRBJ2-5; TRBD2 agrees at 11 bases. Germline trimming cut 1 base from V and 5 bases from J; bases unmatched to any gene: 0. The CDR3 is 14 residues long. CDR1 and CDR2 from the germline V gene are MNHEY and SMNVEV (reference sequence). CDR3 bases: TGTGCCAGCAGTTTATTAGCGGGAGGGGAGACCCAGTACTTC. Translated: CASSLLAGGETQYF.

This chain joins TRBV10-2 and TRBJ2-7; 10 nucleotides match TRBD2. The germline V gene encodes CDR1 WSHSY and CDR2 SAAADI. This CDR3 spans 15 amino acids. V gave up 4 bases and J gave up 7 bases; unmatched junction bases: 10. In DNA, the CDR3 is TGCGCCAGCAGTGGGATAGCGGGAGGAACTGGGGAGCAGTACTTC. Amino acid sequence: CASSGIAGGTGEQYF.

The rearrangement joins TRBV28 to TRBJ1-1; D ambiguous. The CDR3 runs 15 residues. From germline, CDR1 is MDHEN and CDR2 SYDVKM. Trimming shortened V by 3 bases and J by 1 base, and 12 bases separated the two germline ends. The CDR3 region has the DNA TGTGCCAGCAGTTTGAGATGGGGAGGGAACACTGAAGCTTTCTTT. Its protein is CASSLRWGGNTEAFF.

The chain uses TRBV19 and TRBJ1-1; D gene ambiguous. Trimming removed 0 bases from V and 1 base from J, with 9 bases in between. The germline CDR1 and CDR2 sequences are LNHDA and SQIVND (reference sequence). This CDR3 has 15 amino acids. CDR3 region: CASSIEQASNTEAFF. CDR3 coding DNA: TGTGCCAGTAGTATAGAGCAGGCCTCGAACACTGAAGCTTTCTTT.

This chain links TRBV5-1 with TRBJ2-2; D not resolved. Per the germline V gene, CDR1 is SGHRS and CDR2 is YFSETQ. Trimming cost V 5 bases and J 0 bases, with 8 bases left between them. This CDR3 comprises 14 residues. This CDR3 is CASRPLPNTGELFF. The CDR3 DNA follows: TGCGCCAGCAGACCCCTTCCGAACACCGGGGAGCTGTTTTTT. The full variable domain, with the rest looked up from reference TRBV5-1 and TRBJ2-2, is KAGVTQTPRYLIKTRGQQVTLSCSPISGHRSVSWYQQTPGQGLQFLFEYFSETQRNKGNFPGRFSGRQFSNSRSEMNVSTLELGDSALYLCASRPLPNTGELFFGEGSRLTVL.

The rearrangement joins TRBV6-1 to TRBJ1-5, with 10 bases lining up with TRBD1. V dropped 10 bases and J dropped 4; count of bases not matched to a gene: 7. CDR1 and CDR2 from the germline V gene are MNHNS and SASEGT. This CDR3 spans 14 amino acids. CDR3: CATEDRGSNQPQHF. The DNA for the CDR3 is TGTGCCACTGAGGACAGGGGGTCGAATCAGCCCCAGCATTTT.

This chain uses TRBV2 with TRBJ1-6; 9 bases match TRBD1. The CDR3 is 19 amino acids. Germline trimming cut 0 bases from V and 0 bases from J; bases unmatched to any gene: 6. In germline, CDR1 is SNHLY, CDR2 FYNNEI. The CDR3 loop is CASSEAVDRGSSYNSPLHF. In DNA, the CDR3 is TGTGCCAGCAGTGAAGCTGTGGACAGGGGAAGCTCCTATAATTCACCCCTCCACTTT.

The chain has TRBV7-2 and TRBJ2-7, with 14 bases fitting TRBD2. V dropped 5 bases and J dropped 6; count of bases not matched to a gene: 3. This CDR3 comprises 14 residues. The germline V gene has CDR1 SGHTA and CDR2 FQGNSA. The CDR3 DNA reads TGTGCCAGCAGCACAGGACTAGCGGGAGGCGAGCAGTACTTC. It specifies CASSTGLAGGEQYF.

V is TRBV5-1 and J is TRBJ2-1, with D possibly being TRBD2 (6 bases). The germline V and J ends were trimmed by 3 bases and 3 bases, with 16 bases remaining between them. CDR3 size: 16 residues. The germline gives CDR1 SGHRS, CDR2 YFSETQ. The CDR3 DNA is TGCGCCAGCAGCTCCCCCCCCGGGAGTCTCTACAATGAGCAGTTCTTC. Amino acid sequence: CASSSPPGSLYNEQFF.

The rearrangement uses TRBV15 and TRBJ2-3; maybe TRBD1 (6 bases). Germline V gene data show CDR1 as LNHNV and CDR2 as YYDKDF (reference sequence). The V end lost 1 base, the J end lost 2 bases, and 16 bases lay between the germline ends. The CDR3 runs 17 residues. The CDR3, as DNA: TGTGCCACCAGCAGAGGAGTGATGACAGGTTCCACAGATACGCAGTATTTT. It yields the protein CATSRGVMTGSTDTQYF.

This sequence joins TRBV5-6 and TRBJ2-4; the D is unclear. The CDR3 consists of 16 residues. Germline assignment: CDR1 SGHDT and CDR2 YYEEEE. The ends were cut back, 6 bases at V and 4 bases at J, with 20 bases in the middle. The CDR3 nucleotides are TGTGCCAGCAACCTAGACGGCAGAGGCCCTAAAAACATTCAGTACTTC. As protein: CASNLDGRGPKNIQYF.

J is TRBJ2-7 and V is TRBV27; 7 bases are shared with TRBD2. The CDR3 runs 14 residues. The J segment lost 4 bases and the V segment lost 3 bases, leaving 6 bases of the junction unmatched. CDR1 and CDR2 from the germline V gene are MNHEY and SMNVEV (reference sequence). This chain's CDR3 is CASSFSAGAYEQYF. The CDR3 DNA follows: TGTGCCAGCAGTTTTTCTGCGGGAGCATACGAGCAGTACTTC.

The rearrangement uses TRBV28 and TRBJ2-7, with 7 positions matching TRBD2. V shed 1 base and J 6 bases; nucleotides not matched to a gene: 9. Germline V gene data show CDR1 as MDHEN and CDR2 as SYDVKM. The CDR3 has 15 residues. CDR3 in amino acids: CASSLYGGSGSEQYF. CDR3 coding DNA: TGTGCCAGCAGTTTATACGGCGGGAGTGGTAGCGAGCAGTACTTC.

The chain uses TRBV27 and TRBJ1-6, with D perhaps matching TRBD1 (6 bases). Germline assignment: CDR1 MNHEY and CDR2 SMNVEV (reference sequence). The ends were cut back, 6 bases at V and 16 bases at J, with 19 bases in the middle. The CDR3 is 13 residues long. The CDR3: CASSSGTNQRLHF. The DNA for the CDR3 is TGTGCCAGCAGCTCCGGGACAAACCAAAGGCTCCACTTT.

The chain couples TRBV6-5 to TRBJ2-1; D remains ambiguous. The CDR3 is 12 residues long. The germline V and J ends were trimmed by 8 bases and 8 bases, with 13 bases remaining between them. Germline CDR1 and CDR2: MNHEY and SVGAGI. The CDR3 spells CASGVRLDEQFF. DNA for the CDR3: TGTGCCAGCGGTGTCAGACTTGATGAGCAGTTCTTC.

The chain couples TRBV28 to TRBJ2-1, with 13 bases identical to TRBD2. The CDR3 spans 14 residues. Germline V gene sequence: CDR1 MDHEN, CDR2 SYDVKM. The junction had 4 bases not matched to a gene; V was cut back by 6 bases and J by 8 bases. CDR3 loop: CASRLAGGGYEQFF. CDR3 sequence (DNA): TGTGCCAGCAGACTAGCGGGAGGGGGGTATGAGCAGTTCTTC.

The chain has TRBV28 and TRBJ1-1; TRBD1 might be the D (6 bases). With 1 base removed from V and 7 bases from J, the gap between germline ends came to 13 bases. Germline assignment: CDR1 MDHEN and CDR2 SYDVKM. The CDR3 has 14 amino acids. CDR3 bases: TGTGCCAGCAGTTTATCGCTCAGCAGGGGTGAAGCTTTCTTT. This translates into CASSLSLSRGEAFF.

This chain's CDR3 is CASSQPQGNTIYF. CDR3 nucleotides: TGTGCCAGCAGCCAGCCCCAGGGAAACACCATATATTTT. The chain combines TRBV6-1 with TRBJ1-3; no clear D gene. This CDR3 contains 13 residues. Germline-derived CDR1 and CDR2 are MNHNS and SASEGT. Deletions cut 6 bases from V and 4 bases from J, with 10 bases between.

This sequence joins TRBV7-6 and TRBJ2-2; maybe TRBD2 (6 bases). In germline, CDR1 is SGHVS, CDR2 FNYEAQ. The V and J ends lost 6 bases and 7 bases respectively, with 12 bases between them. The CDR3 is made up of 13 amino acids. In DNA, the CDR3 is TGTGCCAGCAGTCATTTGGGGGGCGGGGAGCTGTTTTTT. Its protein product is CASSHLGGGELFF.

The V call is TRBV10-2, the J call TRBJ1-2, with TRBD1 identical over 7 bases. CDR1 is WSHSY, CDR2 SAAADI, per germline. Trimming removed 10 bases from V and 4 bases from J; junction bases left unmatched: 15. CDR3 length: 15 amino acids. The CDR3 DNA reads TGCGCCACCCGAGGGGGCGGGGCGGATATCTATGGCTACACCTTC. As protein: CATRGGGADIYGYTF.

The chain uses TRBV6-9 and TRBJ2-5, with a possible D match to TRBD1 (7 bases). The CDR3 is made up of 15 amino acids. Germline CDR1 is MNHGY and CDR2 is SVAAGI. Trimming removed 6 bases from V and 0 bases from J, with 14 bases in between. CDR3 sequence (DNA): TGTGCCAGCAGGGCAGGGGGGAAGTACCAAGAGACCCAGTACTTC. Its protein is CASRAGGKYQETQYF.

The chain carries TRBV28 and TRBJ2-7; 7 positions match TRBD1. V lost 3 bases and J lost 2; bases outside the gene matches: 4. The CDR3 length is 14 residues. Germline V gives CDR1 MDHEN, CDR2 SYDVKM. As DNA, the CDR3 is TGTGCCAGCAGTTTCGACAGGGACGCCTACGAGCAGTACTTC. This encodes CASSFDRDAYEQYF. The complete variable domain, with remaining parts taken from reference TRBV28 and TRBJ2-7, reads DVKVTQSSRYLVKRTGEKVFLECVQDMDHENMFWYRQDPGLGLRLIYFSYDVKMKEKGDIPEGYSVSREKKERFSLILESASTNQTSMYLCASSFDRDAYEQYFGPGTRLTVT.

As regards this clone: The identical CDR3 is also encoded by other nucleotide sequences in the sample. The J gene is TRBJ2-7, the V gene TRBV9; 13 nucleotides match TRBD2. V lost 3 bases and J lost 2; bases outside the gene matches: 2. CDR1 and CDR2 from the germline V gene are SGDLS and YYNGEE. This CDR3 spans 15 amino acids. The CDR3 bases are TGTGCCAGCAGCGCGGGACTAGCGGGAACCTACGAGCAGTACTTC. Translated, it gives CASSAGLAGTYEQYF.

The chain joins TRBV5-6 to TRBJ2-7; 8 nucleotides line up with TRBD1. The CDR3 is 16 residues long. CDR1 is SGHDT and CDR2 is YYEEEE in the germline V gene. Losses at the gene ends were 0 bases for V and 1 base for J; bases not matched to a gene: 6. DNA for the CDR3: TGTGCCAGCAGCTTGGAGGGGGGACAGGTATCCTACGAGCAGTACTTC. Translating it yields CASSLEGGQVSYEQYF.

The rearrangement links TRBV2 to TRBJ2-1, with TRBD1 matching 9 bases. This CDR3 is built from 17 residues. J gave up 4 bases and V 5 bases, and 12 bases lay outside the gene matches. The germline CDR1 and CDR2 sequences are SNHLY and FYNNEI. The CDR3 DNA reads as TGTGCCAGCAGTTCTCATGATGGGACAGGGACATACAATGAGCAGTTCTTC. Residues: CASSSHDGTGTYNEQFF.

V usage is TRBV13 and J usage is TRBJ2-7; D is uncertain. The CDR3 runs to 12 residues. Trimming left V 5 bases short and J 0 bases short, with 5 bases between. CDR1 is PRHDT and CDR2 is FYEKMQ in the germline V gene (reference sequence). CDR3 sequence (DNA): TGTGCCAGCAGCGTCCTCTCCTACGAGCAGTACTTC. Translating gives CASSVLSYEQYF.

The CDR3 coding sequence is TGTGCCAGCAGCTTGGGACCTGACTCCTACGAGCAGTACTTC. Translated: CASSLGPDSYEQYF. This chain connects TRBV5-4 to TRBJ2-7, with D unresolved. The V gene's germline CDR1 is SGHNT and CDR2 YYREEE (reference sequence). V lost 0 bases and J lost 0, with 7 bases in between. The length of the CDR3 is 14 residues.